Detailed here is one TCR beta chain. No antigen is known for it. From germline, CDR1 is SGHTA and CDR2 FQGNSA. CDR3 length: 17 residues. Trimming shortened V by 2 bases and J by 0 bases, and 16 bases separated the two germline ends. This sample is part of a study of blood T cells in healthy people across ages. About 10 milliliters of peripheral blood were drawn from each donor into EDTA-treated tubes. Total RNA, at least 6 micrograms per sample, was extracted from PBMCs. Study observations and caveats: TCR beta diversity, measured per million T cells, fell in a roughly linear way with age.

A second PCR, run for roughly 7 to 12 cycles, used a sample-barcoded 5' primer plus a J-beta primer mix. Every cDNA molecule bore a tag from a template-switch adaptor containing 12 random nucleotides. TCRdb recomputed calls from the 5' RACE reads with MiXCR, one row per CDR3 protein. The sample shows around 1,800,000 distinct CDR3 sequences, approximately 39% of them seen only once. The sequence came from a human donor in good health. This chain joins TRBV7-2 and TRBJ1-2; tentatively, D is TRBD1 (5 bases). Material for sequencing was blood. The CDR3 here is CASSLPLRGYANYGYTF. In DNA, the CDR3 is TGTGCCAGCAGCTTACCTCTAAGGGGTTACGCTAACTATGGCTACACCTTC.